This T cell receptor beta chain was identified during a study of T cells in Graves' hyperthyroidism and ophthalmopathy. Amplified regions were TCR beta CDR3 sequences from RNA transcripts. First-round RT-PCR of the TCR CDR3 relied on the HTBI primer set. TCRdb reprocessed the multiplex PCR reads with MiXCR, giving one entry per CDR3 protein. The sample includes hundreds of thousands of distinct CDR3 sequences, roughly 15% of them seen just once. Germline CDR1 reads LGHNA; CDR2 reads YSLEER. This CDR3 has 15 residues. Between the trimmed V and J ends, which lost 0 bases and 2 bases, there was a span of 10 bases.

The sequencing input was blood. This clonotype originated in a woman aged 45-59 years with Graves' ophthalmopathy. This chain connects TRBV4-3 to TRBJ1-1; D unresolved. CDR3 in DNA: TGCGCCAGCAGCCAAGATACGGGAGGAAACACTGAAGCTTTCTTT. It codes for CASSQDTGGNTEAFF.